The present T cell receptor (beta chain) was sequenced within a study of blood T cell repertoires in COVID-19. Study-level background: Donors in the United States, Italy and Spain gave samples during acute or convalescent COVID-19.

The germline V gene has CDR1 MGHRA and CDR2 YSYEKL. The CDR3 length is 14 residues. Trimming took 4 bases from V and 2 from J, leaving 12 bases between them. The assay was immunoSEQ multiplex PCR, and TCRdb's table has in-frame clones only and misses some. Among about 73,000 clones listed, 65% to 85% were seen once. The source is a man older than 75 with active or convalescent COVID-19. This sequence joins TRBV4-1 and TRBJ2-7; possibly TRBD2 for D (7 bases). The sequenced sample was peripheral blood. CDR3 bases: TGCGCCAGCAGCCGTTCGGGGGGCGCCTACGAGCAGTACTTC. Translated: CASSRSGGAYEQYF.